Each of the 14 T cell receptor beta chains below was sequenced from the same sample in a study of blood T cell repertoires in COVID-19. Repertoires were generated with immunoSEQ multiplex PCR, while TCRdb's copy carries only in-frame clones and drops some. The sample holds about 280,000 clones, around 88% seen once. Sequences were obtained from peripheral blood. These receptors originate from a man aged 40-49 years with acute or convalescent COVID-19.

This clone was seen only a few times. This chain links TRBV29-1 with TRBJ1-1; 7 nucleotides align to TRBD1. With 4 bases clipped from V and 0 bases from J, the junction kept 11 bases outside the gene matches. This CDR3 is 16 amino acids long. The germline V gene has CDR1 SQVTM and CDR2 ANQGSEA. The CDR3 DNA is TGCAGCGTTGCTCCCAGGGGGGCACTCCTGAACACTGAAGCTTTCTTT. This codes for CSVAPRGALLNTEAFF. Full variable domain (rest looked up from reference TRBV29-1 and TRBJ1-1): SAVISQKPSRDICQRGTSLTIQCQVDSQVTMMFWYRQQPGQSLTLIATANQGSEATYESGFVIDKFPISRPNLTFSTLTVSNMSPEDSSIYLCSVAPRGALLNTEAFFGQGTRLTVV.

J is TRBJ2-1 and V is TRBV19; 10 bases are a match to TRBD2. The CDR3 runs to 17 residues. V was clipped by 0 bases and J by 8 bases; unmatched bases: 10. The germline CDR1 and CDR2 sequences are LNHDA and SQIVND (reference sequence). CDR3 in amino acids: CASSIDFGASGGYEQFF. The CDR3 DNA reads TGTGCCAGTAGTATAGATTTCGGAGCTAGCGGGGGCTATGAGCAGTTCTTC.

Points on this clone: The sample carries other DNA sequences with the same CDR3. The gene calls are TRBV2 and TRBJ1-5; the match to TRBD1 covers 8 bases. J gave up 4 bases and V 5 bases, and 7 bases lay outside the gene matches. This CDR3 has 15 residues. Per germline, CDR1 SNHLY and CDR2 FYNNEI. The DNA of the CDR3 is TGTGCCAGCAGTTTGGACAGGGTATCGAATCAGCCCCAGCATTTT. Translated: CASSLDRVSNQPQHF.

The rearrangement links TRBV7-8 to TRBJ2-7, with 8 bases fitting TRBD1. CDR3 length: 16 residues. The J segment lost 5 bases and the V segment lost 5 bases, leaving 14 bases of the junction unmatched. Germline V CDR1 and CDR2: SGHVS, FQNEAQ. The CDR3 DNA follows: TGTGCCAGCAGCCCCCGAGGAGGACAGGGAGTCCACGAGCAGTACTTC. As protein: CASSPRGGQGVHEQYF.

The table lists this clone with a few counts. The chain employs TRBV6-2 or TRBV6-3 and TRBJ2-7, with a possible D match to TRBD1 (6 bases). Germline V gives CDR1 MNHEY, CDR2 SVGEGT. CDR3 length equals 13 residues. The ends were cut back, 5 bases at V and 2 bases at J, with 10 bases in the middle. CDR3 sequence: CASSPTGAYEQYF. For the CDR3, the DNA is TGTGCCAGCAGTCCGACAGGAGCCTACGAGCAGTACTTC.

This sequence joins TRBV6-2 or TRBV6-3 and TRBJ2-7; 10 bases align to TRBD1. Trimming removed 0 bases from V and 2 bases from J; junction bases left unmatched: 4. Germline V lookup: CDR1 MNHEY, CDR2 SVGEGT. The CDR3 sequence is 16 residues long. Here the CDR3 reads CASSYSIGTGAYEQYF. The CDR3 DNA sequence: TGTGCCAGCAGTTACTCCATCGGGACAGGGGCCTACGAGCAGTACTTC.

This clone was detected once. V is TRBV4-2 and J is TRBJ1-2; 11 bases match TRBD1. V trimming: 0 bases; J trimming: 8 bases; junction bases outside the gene matches: 11. The germline CDR1 and CDR2 sequences are LGHNA and YNFKEQ. The CDR3 is 17 amino acids. In nucleotides, the CDR3 is TGTGCCAGCAGCCAAGATCAAGGACAGGGGGCATTTGAAGGCTACACCTTC. Amino acids: CASSQDQGQGAFEGYTF.

V gene TRBV4-1 combines with J gene TRBJ2-3, with D maybe TRBD2 (6 bases). The CDR3 has 19 amino acids. V was cut by 0 bases and J by 2 bases, with 21 bases left in between. Germline V gives CDR1 MGHRA, CDR2 YSYEKL. CDR3 nucleotides: TGCGCCAGCAGCCAAGATAGGCCCCCCAAGGGACTTATCACAGATACGCAGTATTTT. This sequence encodes CASSQDRPPKGLITDTQYF.

The chain recombines TRBV24-1 with TRBJ2-3; D may be TRBD1 (6 bases). The germline V and J ends were trimmed by 0 bases and 2 bases, with 11 bases remaining between them. Per germline, CDR1 KGHDR and CDR2 SFDVKD. This CDR3 is 16 amino acids long. The CDR3 sequence is CATSDLGQGNTDTQYF. Written as DNA, the CDR3 is TGTGCCACCAGTGATTTGGGGCAGGGGAACACAGATACGCAGTATTTT.

This chain connects TRBV7-8 to TRBJ1-5; D gene unclear. This CDR3 region has 15 residues. Trimming cost V 5 bases and J 4 bases, with 15 bases left between them. Germline values: CDR1 SGHVS, CDR2 FQNEAQ. The CDR3 spells CASSQDGDRNQPQHF. CDR3 nucleotide sequence: TGTGCCAGCAGCCAGGACGGGGATCGGAATCAGCCCCAGCATTTT.

J is TRBJ2-1 and V is TRBV5-1; TRBD1 matches 9 bases. V dropped 0 bases and J dropped 9; count of bases not matched to a gene: 13. This CDR3 is built from 17 residues. The germline CDR1 and CDR2 sequences are SGHRS and YFSETQ. The CDR3 DNA follows: TGCGCCAGCAGCTTGGCCCCGGGACAGGGAGCTTCGAGTGAGCAGTTCTTC. Its protein is CASSLAPGQGASSEQFF.

The V gene is TRBV24-1, the J gene TRBJ1-4, with 7 bases matching TRBD1. This CDR3 comprises 17 residues. Germline V gene lookup returns CDR1 KGHDR and CDR2 SFDVKD. V shed 2 bases and J 2 bases; nucleotides not matched to a gene: 7. CDR3 residues: CATSDSGQSWTNEKLFF. The CDR3 region has the DNA TGTGCCACCAGTGATTCGGGACAGTCTTGGACTAATGAAAAACTGTTTTTT.

This clone was found once. This rearrangement joins TRBV3-1 (or the pseudogene TRBV3-2) to TRBJ2-2; tentatively, D is TRBD2 (5 bases). Trimming left V 5 bases short and J 2 bases short, with 9 bases between. Looked up from germline, CDR1 is LGHDT and CDR2 is YNNKEL (reference sequence). The CDR3 loop spans 14 amino acids. CDR3: CASSIDYNTGELFF. The CDR3 DNA follows: TGTGCCAGCAGCATTGACTATAACACCGGGGAGCTGTTTTTT.

This chain joins TRBV29-1 and TRBJ2-1; possibly TRBD1 for D (6 bases). The CDR3 has 13 amino acids. The germline gives CDR1 SQVTM, CDR2 ANQGSEA. V was shortened by 5 bases and J by 7 bases, with 15 bases between the two germline ends. This chain's CDR3 is CSVTRQVVNEQFF. CDR3 nucleotide sequence: TGCAGCGTTACACGACAGGTTGTAAATGAGCAGTTCTTC.